The 2 T cell receptor beta chains presented below share a single source sample, sequenced in a study of blood T cell repertoires in COVID-19. Sequencing was performed with immunoSEQ multiplex PCR; in TCRdb, only in-frame clones are kept and a portion is missing. The sample has about 320,000 clones, around nine tenths seen once. The sample was PBMCs or T cells enriched from blood (not recorded which). Receptors originate from a man in his 60s who had recovered from COVID-19.

The CDR3 DNA sequence: TGTGCCAGCAGCTTAATGGGACTTAGAACAGATACGCAGTATTTT. This sequence encodes CASSLMGLRTDTQYF. The V gene is TRBV7-3, the J gene TRBJ2-3; D may be TRBD2 (6 bases). Trimming pared 1 base from V and 3 bases from J, leaving 11 bases between. Germline V gives CDR1 SGHTA, CDR2 FQGTGA. The length of the CDR3 is 15 residues.

The V and J genes are TRBV19 and TRBJ2-3; TRBD2 matches at 8 bases. J was trimmed by 8 bases and V by 1 base; bases with no gene match: 11. Germline V CDR1 and CDR2: LNHDA, SQIVND (reference sequence). The CDR3 spans 16 residues. In nucleotides, the CDR3 is TGTGCCAGTAGTATAGGTCTAGCGGGTCATTTAGGTACGCAGTATTTT. It encodes CASSIGLAGHLGTQYF.